These 28 T cell receptor beta chains came from one sample sequenced in a study of beta chain features in type 1 diabetes. The isolated RNA, all of it, was reverse transcribed, so expressed TCRB transcripts were what got sequenced. Profiled with immunoSEQ multiplex PCR; TCRdb holds only in-frame clones, not every one. The repertoire includes just under 150,000 clones, 10% of them detected once, and 1.3% sits in the top ten. Sequences were obtained from naive CD4+ T cells from blood. The receptors were gathered from a man aged 18 to 30 in good health.

The chain combines TRBV5-1 with TRBJ2-5, with a possible D match to TRBD2 (6 bases). From germline, CDR1 is SGHRS and CDR2 YFSETQ. V was trimmed by 4 bases and J by 5 bases, leaving 21 bases between them. The length of the CDR3 is 16 residues. The chain's CDR3 is CASSPSLAGRRETQYF. Here the CDR3 DNA reads TGCGCCAGCAGCCCATCCCTGGCGGGGCGGCGGGAGACCCAGTACTTC.

The chain is built from TRBV9 and TRBJ1-3; unclear D gene. V lost 0 bases, J lost 1 base, and 14 bases lay in between. This CDR3 contains 17 residues. From germline, CDR1 is SGDLS and CDR2 YYNGEE. The CDR3 DNA reads as TGTGCCAGCAGCGTAGGGACGGGATTTTCGTCTGGAAACACCATATATTTT. This translates into CASSVGTGFSSGNTIYF.

This clone was seen a handful of times. The chain uses TRBV7-2 and TRBJ2-7, with 7 positions matching TRBD2. With V trimmed by 7 bases and J by 6 bases, 9 bases remained unmatched. CDR1 and CDR2 from the germline V gene are SGHTA and FQGNSA. The length of the CDR3 is 13 residues. The CDR3 nucleotides read TGTGCCAGCACCGAAAGGCCTAGCGGCGAGCAGTACTTC. This sequence encodes CASTERPSGEQYF.

The J gene is TRBJ1-5, the V gene TRBV19, with D hard to call. In germline, CDR1 is LNHDA, CDR2 SQIVND (reference sequence). V was cut by 4 bases and J by 3 bases, with 10 bases left in between. The CDR3 covers 14 residues. The DNA for the CDR3 is TGTGCCAGTAGTAGCGGCAGATACAATCAGCCCCAGCATTTT. It yields the protein CASSSGRYNQPQHF.

For the CDR3, the DNA is TGTGCCATCAGTGAGGCTTTGTGGACTTACGAGCAGTACTTC. Residues: CAISEALWTYEQYF. V usage is TRBV10-3 and J usage is TRBJ2-7, with D possibly being TRBD2 (5 bases). CDR1 ENHRY and CDR2 SYGVKD come from the germline V gene. V gave up 2 bases and J gave up 4 bases, with 12 bases separating them. The CDR3 runs to 14 residues.

The chain uses TRBV7-7 and TRBJ2-2; D is uncertain. Trimming removed 0 bases from V and 4 bases from J, with 9 bases in between. Germline assignment: CDR1 SSHAT and CDR2 FNYEAQ (reference sequence). The CDR3 covers 15 residues. This CDR3 reads CASSLADTSTGELFF. CDR3 sequence (DNA): TGTGCCAGCAGCTTAGCAGACACATCCACCGGGGAGCTGTTTTTT.

The chain recombines TRBV11-3 with TRBJ2-3; TRBD2 matches at 8 bases. V was pared by 4 bases and J by 1 base, with 1 base of the junction left unmatched. This CDR3 spans 14 amino acids. Germline values: CDR1 SGHNT, CDR2 YENEEA. CDR3 DNA: TGTGCCAGCAGCTCGCGGGGGGGCACAGATACGCAGTATTTT. Protein sequence: CASSSRGGTDTQYF.

The J gene is TRBJ2-7, the V gene TRBV25-1; tentatively, D is TRBD1 (6 bases). The CDR3 sequence is 11 residues long. The germline V gene encodes CDR1 MGHDK and CDR2 SYGVNS. V lost 3 bases to trimming and J lost 10 bases, with 10 bases between them. The CDR3, as DNA: TGTGCCAGCAGTGATGAAGGGACACAGTACTTC. Translating gives CASSDEGTQYF.

The chain combines TRBV7-2 with TRBJ1-2; TRBD1 is a possible D gene (6 bases). Germline CDR1 is SGHTA and CDR2 is FQGNSA. The CDR3 length is 12 residues. V was trimmed by 4 bases and J by 8 bases, leaving 11 bases between them. The CDR3: CASSSDSYGYTF. DNA of the CDR3: TGTGCCAGCAGCTCGGACAGCTACGGCTACACCTTC. Based on the CDR3 plus reference TRBV7-2 and TRBJ1-2, the full variable domain is GAGVSQSPSNKVTEKGKDVELRCDPISGHTALYWYRQSLGQGLEFLIYFQGNSAPDKSGLPSDRFSAERTGGSVSTLTIQRTQQEDSAVYLCASSSDSYGYTFGSGTRLTVV.

V and J are TRBV19 and TRBJ1-1; D is uncertain. V dropped 11 bases and J dropped 1 base, with 11 bases sitting between them. The germline CDR1 and CDR2 sequences are LNHDA and SQIVND (reference sequence). This CDR3 region has 12 residues. The CDR3, as DNA: TGTGCCTTCCGTCAGGAGAACACTGAAGCTTTCTTT. This sequence encodes CAFRQENTEAFF.

CDR3 in DNA: TGTGCCAGCAGTGATTGGGGCACCAATCAGCCCCAGCATTTT. It yields the protein CASSDWGTNQPQHF. The rearrangement joins TRBV6-5 to TRBJ1-5; weak D call: TRBD1 (5 bases). The CDR3 loop spans 14 amino acids. The V gene lost 5 bases and the J gene lost 3 bases, with 11 bases spanning the gap. Germline V lookup: CDR1 MNHEY, CDR2 SVGAGI.

This clone occurred a few times. The chain couples TRBV7-7 to TRBJ2-5, with TRBD2 matching over 9 bases. V trimming: 1 base; J trimming: 5 bases; junction bases outside the gene matches: 2. The CDR3 contains 14 residues. Per germline, CDR1 SSHAT and CDR2 FNYEAQ (reference sequence). This chain's CDR3 is CASSLGLAGETQYF. The CDR3 DNA reads TGTGCCAGCAGCTTAGGGCTAGCGGGGGAGACCCAGTACTTC.

The chain employs TRBV9 and TRBJ1-1, with 7 bases identical to TRBD1. This CDR3 region has 15 residues. With 0 bases clipped from V and 4 bases from J, the junction kept 6 bases outside the gene matches. Germline assignment: CDR1 SGDLS and CDR2 YYNGEE. CDR3 DNA: TGTGCCAGCAGCGTAGTCACAGGGGCCGGCACTGAAGCTTTCTTT. Translating it yields CASSVVTGAGTEAFF.

The genes are TRBV19 and TRBJ2-3; 9 nucleotides agree with TRBD2. This CDR3 has 13 residues. With V trimmed by 7 bases and J by 8 bases, 7 bases remained unmatched. Germline V lookup: CDR1 LNHDA, CDR2 SQIVND (reference sequence). CDR3 sequence (DNA): TGTGCCAGTAAAGGGCTAGCGGGGCGTACGCAGTATTTT. Translated: CASKGLAGRTQYF.

This clone has more than one count but fewer than ten. The chain recombines TRBV28 with TRBJ1-2; the D is unclear. The germline V and J ends were trimmed by 3 bases and 1 base, with 15 bases remaining between them. The germline V gene has CDR1 MDHEN and CDR2 SYDVKM. CDR3 length equals 16 residues. The CDR3 region has the DNA TGTGCCAGCAGTTTGGTCTTCCACAGCAATAACTATGGCTACACCTTC. It yields the protein CASSLVFHSNNYGYTF.

J is TRBJ2-7 and V is TRBV7-9, with 9 bases lining up with TRBD2. The CDR3 has 15 residues. Trimming took 0 bases from V and 7 from J; bases not matched to a gene: 7. From germline, CDR1 is SEHNR and CDR2 FQNEAQ (reference sequence). This CDR3 is CASSLAIAGVREQYF. Written as DNA, the CDR3 is TGTGCCAGCAGCTTAGCTATAGCGGGGGTTAGGGAGCAGTACTTC.

This clone was seen ten or more times. V is TRBV5-4 and J is TRBJ1-6, with D tentatively TRBD1 (5 bases). Trimming took 1 base from V and 9 from J, leaving 14 bases between them. The CDR3 covers 15 residues. The V gene's germline CDR1 is SGHNT and CDR2 YYREEE (reference sequence). The CDR3 protein is CASSLTGTLTSPLHF. CDR3 nucleotides: TGTGCCAGCAGCTTGACCGGGACTTTGACTTCACCCCTCCACTTT.

CDR3 residues: CAWSVSQEGSPLHF. The CDR3 DNA sequence: TGTGCCTGGAGTGTAAGTCAGGAGGGTTCACCCCTCCACTTT. J is TRBJ1-6 and V is TRBV30; D gene unclear. Germline V gene data show CDR1 as GTSNPN and CDR2 as SVGIG (reference sequence). V was pared by 0 bases and J by 9 bases, with 12 bases between. This CDR3 comprises 14 residues.

The gene calls are TRBV7-6 and TRBJ2-3; no clear D gene. The CDR3 runs to 14 residues. CDR1 is SGHVS, CDR2 FNYEAQ, per germline. V shed 3 bases and J shed 12 bases, with 19 bases lying between them. CDR3 coding DNA: TGTGCCAGCAGCTTCCCAAGAGGCCCCTACGTTCAGTATTTT. Translation: CASSFPRGPYVQYF. The full variable domain, completed using reference TRBV7-6 and TRBJ2-3, is GAGVSQSPRYKVTKRGQDVALRCDPISGHVSLYWYRQALGQGPEFLTYFNYEAQQDKSGLPNDRFSAERPEGSISTLTIQRTEQRDSAMYRCASSFPRGPYVQYFGPGTRLTVL.

The chain is built from TRBV18 and TRBJ1-2, with 7 bases fitting TRBD1. V dropped 6 bases and J dropped 6; count of bases not matched to a gene: 10. Germline CDR1 reads KGHSH; CDR2 reads LQKENI. This CDR3 has 14 residues. CDR3 nucleotides: TGTGCCAGCTCGGAGCTTGGACAGGAGAATGGCTACACCTTC. Translation: CASSELGQENGYTF. Together with reference TRBV18 and TRBJ1-2, the CDR3 gives the full variable domain: NAGVMQNPRHLVRRRGQEARLRCSPMKGHSHVYWYRQLPEEGLKFMVYLQKENIIDESGMPKERFSAEFPKEGPSILRIQQVVRGDSAAYFCASSELGQENGYTFGSGTRLTVV.

J is TRBJ2-7 and V is TRBV11-3, with no clear D. Germline assignment: CDR1 SGHNT and CDR2 YENEEA. CDR3 length equals 13 residues. V lost 1 base and J 1 base, leaving 5 bases between the germline ends. CDR3 loop: CASSLGGSYEQYF. The CDR3 coding sequence is TGTGCCAGCAGCTTAGGCGGTTCCTACGAGCAGTACTTC.

The chain links TRBV6-5 to TRBJ2-7, with a possible D match to TRBD2 (7 bases). V gave up 2 bases and J gave up 2 bases, with 13 bases separating them. Germline CDR1 MNHEY, CDR2 SVGAGI. The CDR3 contains 15 residues. The CDR3 spells CASSYGGAWPYEQYF. CDR3 nucleotides: TGTGCCAGCAGTTACGGGGGGGCCTGGCCCTACGAGCAGTACTTC.

This clone was observed a handful of times. The rearrangement links TRBV5-1 to TRBJ2-7, with TRBD1 matching 9 bases. Germline loops: CDR1 SGHRS, CDR2 YFSETQ. The J segment lost 2 bases and the V segment lost 2 bases, leaving 2 bases of the junction unmatched. The CDR3 is made up of 14 amino acids. Here the CDR3 DNA reads TGCGCCAGCAGCTTAGGGACAGGGACCTACGAGCAGTACTTC. It specifies CASSLGTGTYEQYF.

The sample holds a few counts of this clone. The chain recombines TRBV7-9 with TRBJ2-5; no definite D call. The germline gives CDR1 SEHNR, CDR2 FQNEAQ (reference sequence). This CDR3 is built from 12 residues. V lost 1 base and J lost 4, with 4 bases in between. CDR3 in amino acids: CASSLGAETQYF. CDR3 DNA sequence: TGTGCCAGCAGCTTAGGCGCAGAGACCCAGTACTTC.

The chain combines TRBV4-2 with TRBJ1-2; no clear D. V lost 1 base, J lost 2 bases, and 8 bases lay in between. This CDR3 region has 14 residues. Germline V gives CDR1 LGHNA, CDR2 YNFKEQ. CDR3 in DNA: TGTGCCAGCAGCCAAGGGGAGGTAAACTATGGCTACACCTTC. Protein product: CASSQGEVNYGYTF.

The rearrangement uses TRBV10-3 and TRBJ1-6; D remains ambiguous. This CDR3 spans 14 amino acids. The germline CDR1 and CDR2 sequences are ENHRY and SYGVKD. Trimming took off 3 bases at V and 10 bases at J, with 13 bases between the two ends. CDR3 DNA sequence: TGTGCCATCAGTGACCTCGAGGCTAACTCACCCCTCCACTTT. Amino acid sequence: CAISDLEANSPLHF.

The J gene is TRBJ2-3, the V gene TRBV7-2; 7 bases are a match to TRBD1. The CDR3 covers 15 residues. Germline loops: CDR1 SGHTA, CDR2 FQGNSA. V lost 5 bases, J lost 0 bases, and 5 bases stayed unmatched. The CDR3 spells CASSRQGVSTDTQYF. The CDR3 bases are TGTGCCAGCAGCCGACAGGGAGTAAGCACAGATACGCAGTATTTT.

The gene calls are TRBV5-1 and TRBJ2-4; D perhaps matches TRBD2 (6 bases). This CDR3 contains 14 residues. Trimming took 1 base from V and 5 from J, leaving 10 bases between them. CDR1 is SGHRS and CDR2 is YFSETQ in the germline V gene. The CDR3 DNA reads TGCGCCAGCAGCTTGCCGGGACTCCAAAACATTCAGTACTTC. Protein product: CASSLPGLQNIQYF.